Below are 27 T cell receptor beta chains sequenced from a single sample in a study of STAT5B mutations in CD4+ large granular lymphocyte leukemia. Here immunoSEQ multiplex PCR was the method, and the copy in TCRdb shows in-frame clones only, minus some. The repertoire holds around 47,000 clones, about 86% seen once, with under 0.4% in the top ten. The sequenced sample was CD4+ T cells from blood buffy coats. The receptors were sampled from a human donor in good health.

V is TRBV18 and J is TRBJ2-7, with 8 bases fitting TRBD1. Germline CDR1 is KGHSH and CDR2 is LQKENI. The CDR3 has 14 residues. Unmatched junction bases numbered 3, after V lost 3 bases and J lost 2 bases. The CDR3 coding sequence is TGTGCCAGCTCACCGGACAGGGCTACCTACGAGCAGTACTTC. Translation: CASSPDRATYEQYF.

This chain links TRBV21-1 with TRBJ2-2; the table names TRBD1, a call not compared with the DNA. TRBV21-1 is tagged as a pseudogene. The CDR3 length is 13 residues. Written as DNA, the CDR3 is TGTGCCAGCCACTCAACAGGGCGCGGGGAGCTGTTTTTT. Protein product: CASHSTGRGELFF.

The J gene is TRBJ1-3, the V gene TRBV13; D is unresolved. This CDR3 is built from 15 residues. Trimming stripped 5 bases from V and 3 bases from J, with 14 bases between. Germline-derived CDR1 and CDR2 are PRHDT and FYEKMQ (reference sequence). The CDR3 nucleotides are TGTGCCAGCAGCCTGGGGAGTAGGTATGGAAACACCATATATTTT. Translating it yields CASSLGSRYGNTIYF.

Only one count was recorded for this clone. This chain links TRBV7-8 with TRBJ2-7, with 8 bases identical to TRBD1. Per the germline V gene, CDR1 is SGHVS and CDR2 is FQNEAQ. The trim removed 2 bases at V and 2 bases at J, leaving 11 bases unmatched. The CDR3 length is 17 residues. The CDR3 DNA is TGTGCCAGCAGCTTAACATTTCGACGGGGACAGGCCTACGAGCAGTACTTC. Translating it yields CASSLTFRRGQAYEQYF.

The V gene is TRBV4-1, the J gene TRBJ1-6; D is ambiguous. CDR1 and CDR2 from the germline V gene are MGHRA and YSYEKL. Trimming removed 2 bases at V and 5 bases at J, with 13 bases between. The CDR3 spans 16 residues. DNA of the CDR3: TGCGCCAGCAGCCAAAGCTCAGTTCTGAATAATTCACCCCTCCACTTT. Translated: CASSQSSVLNNSPLHF.

V gene TRBV7-8 combines with J gene TRBJ2-7, with TRBD2 identical over 12 bases. Per germline, CDR1 SGHVS and CDR2 FQNEAQ. This CDR3 spans 15 amino acids. The V gene end was trimmed by 2 bases and the J gene end by 1 base; junction bases not matched to a gene: 0. CDR3 protein: CASSLLAGGSYEQYF. The DNA for the CDR3 is TGTGCCAGCAGCTTACTAGCGGGAGGGTCCTACGAGCAGTACTTC.

The V and J genes are TRBV5-4 and TRBJ1-2; a weak D match, TRBD1 (6 bases). The V end was cut by 4 bases, the J end by 8 bases, with 18 bases between. The CDR3 sequence is 14 residues long. CDR1 SGHNT and CDR2 YYREEE come from the germline V gene (reference sequence). For the CDR3, the DNA is TGTGCCAGCAGCAGGGCTGGGGGGGCGCGGGGCTACACCTTC. It is translated as CASSRAGGARGYTF.

V gene TRBV29-1 combines with J gene TRBJ2-5, with D perhaps matching TRBD1 (6 bases). The CDR3 contains 14 residues. Trimming stripped 1 base from V and 2 bases from J, with 11 bases between. Germline V lookup: CDR1 SQVTM, CDR2 ANQGSEA. The DNA of the CDR3 is TGCAGCGTTGAAGGGTTCGGACAGCAAGAGACCCAGTACTTC. This translates into CSVEGFGQQETQYF.

This clone showed up just once. The chain combines TRBV6-1 with TRBJ1-2, with D hard to call. CDR3 size: 14 residues. CDR1 MNHNS and CDR2 SASEGT come from the germline V gene. V lost 0 bases, J lost 11 bases, and 16 bases lay in between. The CDR3 sequence: CASSEALPGGWYTF. The CDR3 DNA reads as TGTGCCAGCAGTGAAGCGCTCCCGGGAGGATGGTACACCTTC.

V is TRBV6-1 and J is TRBJ2-1; TRBD1 matches at 7 bases. In germline, CDR1 is MNHNS, CDR2 SASEGT. V lost 11 bases, J lost 3 bases, and 4 bases stayed unmatched. The CDR3 is made up of 12 amino acids. DNA for the CDR3: TGTGCCTACGGGACAGTCTACAATGAGCAGTTCTTC. It encodes CAYGTVYNEQFF.

The chain combines TRBV6-1 with TRBJ1-6; 7 bases fit TRBD1. The germline V gene has CDR1 MNHNS and CDR2 SASEGT. The CDR3 spans 15 residues. J was trimmed by 10 bases and V by 3 bases; bases with no gene match: 9. The CDR3 DNA sequence: TGTGCCAGCAGTGATCAAGGGGGCGCCAGGTCACCCCTCCACTTT. Translation: CASSDQGGARSPLHF.

This chain uses TRBV14 with TRBJ1-2; D gene ambiguous. CDR1 is SGHDN, CDR2 FVKESK, per germline. This CDR3 has 15 residues. V gave up 2 bases and J gave up 4 bases, with 14 bases separating them. The CDR3 nucleotides read TGTGCCAGCAGCCAAATAGAGATGGAATCCTATGGCTACACCTTC. Translated, it gives CASSQIEMESYGYTF.

The rearrangement joins TRBV29-1 to TRBJ1-1; the D is unclear. Deletions cut 6 bases from V and 2 bases from J, with 19 bases between. This CDR3 contains 15 residues. The germline gives CDR1 SQVTM, CDR2 ANQGSEA. The CDR3 coding sequence is TGCAGCGTGGCTCGGGTCCTGTTTAGAAACACTGAAGCTTTCTTT. Its protein is CSVARVLFRNTEAFF.

V usage is TRBV19 and J usage is TRBJ2-5; TRBD2 aligns across 7 bases. Germline loops: CDR1 LNHDA, CDR2 SQIVND (reference sequence). CDR3 length: 14 residues. V shed 7 bases and J 3 bases; nucleotides not matched to a gene: 8. CDR3 in amino acids: CASNPSGGEETQYF. Written as DNA, the CDR3 is TGTGCCAGTAACCCTTCGGGAGGAGAAGAGACCCAGTACTTC.

The chain is built from TRBV10-3 and TRBJ2-1; TRBD2 is a possible D gene (6 bases). Germline values: CDR1 ENHRY, CDR2 SYGVKD. The CDR3 is 15 amino acids. Trimming removed 6 bases at V and 0 bases at J, with 12 bases between. The CDR3 sequence: CAISLSGLSYNEQFF. The CDR3 bases are TGTGCCATCAGCCTTAGCGGCCTCTCCTACAATGAGCAGTTCTTC.

This chain links TRBV28 with TRBJ1-4; 11 bases agree with TRBD1. The CDR3 runs to 15 residues. With 1 base clipped from V and 7 bases from J, the junction kept 2 bases outside the gene matches. Germline CDR1 and CDR2: MDHEN and SYDVKM. CDR3 loop: CASSLLDRGPEKLFF. CDR3 coding DNA: TGTGCCAGCAGTTTATTGGACAGGGGGCCTGAAAAACTGTTTTTT.

V usage is TRBV10-1 and J usage is TRBJ1-1; D unclear. The CDR3 extends over 15 amino acids. Germline CDR1 reads WNHNN; CDR2 reads SYGVQD (reference sequence). V gave up 6 bases and J gave up 9 bases, with 23 bases separating them. CDR3 nucleotide sequence: TGCGCCAGCAGATACCGGGCCCCAGCCATGAGGAAAGCTTTCTTT. Its protein product is CASRYRAPAMRKAFF.

This chain links TRBV7-3 with TRBJ2-1; 12 bases agree with TRBD1. Germline CDR1 SGHTA, CDR2 FQGTGA. The CDR3 is 18 residues long. V lost 1 base, J lost 5 bases, and 9 bases stayed unmatched. The CDR3 loop is CASSLRGVGQGADNEQFF. The CDR3 nucleotides read TGTGCCAGCAGCTTAAGAGGTGTGGGACAGGGGGCTGACAATGAGCAGTTCTTC.

This chain connects TRBV7-3 to TRBJ2-1, with TRBD2 matching 7 bases. The CDR3 has 14 residues. V was pared by 5 bases and J by 9 bases, with 10 bases of the junction left unmatched. The germline gives CDR1 SGHTA, CDR2 FQGTGA. CDR3 sequence reads: CASSRGEGGGEQFF. The DNA for the CDR3 is TGTGCCAGCAGCCGAGGGGAGGGAGGCGGTGAGCAGTTCTTC.

The chain uses TRBV5-1 and TRBJ2-5; perhaps TRBD1 as D (6 bases). Trimming left V 4 bases short and J 2 bases short, with 9 bases between. CDR3 size: 13 residues. Germline CDR1 is SGHRS and CDR2 is YFSETQ. The CDR3 spells CASSIGQQETQYF. In nucleotides, the CDR3 is TGCGCCAGCAGCATAGGACAGCAAGAGACCCAGTACTTC.

This chain uses TRBV6-1 with TRBJ1-2; D gene unclear. Germline assignment: CDR1 MNHNS and CDR2 SASEGT. V was clipped by 3 bases and J by 3 bases, with 5 bases between them. The length of the CDR3 is 12 residues. The CDR3 loop reads CASSEGYYGYTF. The CDR3 DNA follows: TGTGCCAGCAGTGAGGGATACTATGGCTACACCTTC.

The chain employs TRBV6-1 and TRBJ2-7, with D perhaps assigned TRBD1 or TRBD2 (5 bases each). Germline V gene lookup returns CDR1 MNHNS and CDR2 SASEGT. V lost 6 bases to trimming and J lost 1 base, with 13 bases between them. The CDR3 runs 14 residues. In nucleotides, the CDR3 is TGTGCCAGCAGGGGACGCATCTTATCCTACGAGCAGTACTTC. Translating gives CASRGRILSYEQYF.

V usage is TRBV28 and J usage is TRBJ1-1, with no clear D. Germline lookup yields CDR1 MDHEN and CDR2 SYDVKM. Between the trimmed V and J ends, which lost 3 bases and 6 bases, there was a span of 8 bases. This CDR3 has 12 residues. The CDR3 bases are TGTGCCAGCAGTTTCGAAAGGGCTGAAGCTTTCTTT. This codes for CASSFERAEAFF.

This chain links TRBV5-1 with TRBJ2-5; unclear D gene. Looked up from germline, CDR1 is SGHRS and CDR2 is YFSETQ. Trimming pared 0 bases from V and 4 bases from J, leaving 4 bases between. The CDR3 runs 12 residues. CDR3 DNA: TGCGCCAGCAGCTTGGAGGGAGAGACCCAGTACTTC. Its protein is CASSLEGETQYF.

Only a few counts were recorded for this clone. For the CDR3, the DNA is TGTGCCACTAGAACAGGACAGGGGGCGGTCGAGCAGTACTTC. Residues: CATRTGQGAVEQYF. This chain uses TRBV6-5 with TRBJ2-7, with 11 bases aligning to TRBD1. The CDR3 has 14 residues. In germline, CDR1 is MNHEY, CDR2 SVGAGI. The junction had 11 bases not matched to a gene; V was cut back by 10 bases and J by 6 bases.

This chain links TRBV12-5 with TRBJ2-2; D unresolved. The V and J ends lost 2 bases and 1 base respectively, with 8 bases between them. CDR3 length equals 15 residues. Germline loops: CDR1 LGHNT, CDR2 FRNRAP. CDR3 DNA: TGTGCTAGTGGTTTGACCCACAAGAACACCGGGGAGCTGTTTTTT. Translating it yields CASGLTHKNTGELFF. The variable domain in full, with the rest retrieved from reference TRBV12-5 and TRBJ2-2, is DARVTQTPRHKVTEMGQEVTMRCQPILGHNTVFWYRQTMMQGLELLAYFRNRAPLDDSGMPKDRFSAEMPDATLATLKIQPSEPRDSAVYFCASGLTHKNTGELFFGEGSRLTVL.

The rearrangement joins TRBV2 to TRBJ2-7; no definite D call. This CDR3 is 11 amino acids long. The germline gives CDR1 SNHLY, CDR2 FYNNEI. The V end was cut by 1 base, the J end by 3 bases, with 1 base between. CDR3 sequence (DNA): TGTGCCAGCAGTGAAGTCTACGAGCAGTACTTC. This gives the protein CASSEVYEQYF.